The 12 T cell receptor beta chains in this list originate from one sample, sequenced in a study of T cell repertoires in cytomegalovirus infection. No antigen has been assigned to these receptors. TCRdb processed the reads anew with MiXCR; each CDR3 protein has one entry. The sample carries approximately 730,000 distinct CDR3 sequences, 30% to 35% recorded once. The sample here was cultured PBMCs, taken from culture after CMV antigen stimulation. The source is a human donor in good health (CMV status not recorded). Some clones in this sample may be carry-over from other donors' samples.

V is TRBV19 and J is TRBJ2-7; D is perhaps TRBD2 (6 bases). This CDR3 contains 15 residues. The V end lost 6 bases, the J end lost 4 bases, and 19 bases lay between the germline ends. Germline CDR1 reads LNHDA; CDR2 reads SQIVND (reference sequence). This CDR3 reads CASSALGQGGYEQYF. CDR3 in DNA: TGTGCCAGTAGCGCATTGGGGCAGGGAGGATACGAGCAGTACTTC.

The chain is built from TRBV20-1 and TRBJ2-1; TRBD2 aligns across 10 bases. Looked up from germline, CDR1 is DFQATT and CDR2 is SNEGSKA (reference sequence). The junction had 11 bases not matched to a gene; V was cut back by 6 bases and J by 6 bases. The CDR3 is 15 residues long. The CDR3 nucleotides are TGCAGTGCCCTCCCGGGTAGCGGGAGGCTCAATGAGCAGTTCTTC. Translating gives CSALPGSGRLNEQFF.

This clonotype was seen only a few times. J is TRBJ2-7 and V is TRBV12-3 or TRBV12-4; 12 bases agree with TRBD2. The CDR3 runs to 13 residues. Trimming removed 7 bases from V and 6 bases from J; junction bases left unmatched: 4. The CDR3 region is CASTKTSGGEQYF. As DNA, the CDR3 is TGTGCCAGCACAAAGACTAGCGGGGGCGAGCAGTACTTC.

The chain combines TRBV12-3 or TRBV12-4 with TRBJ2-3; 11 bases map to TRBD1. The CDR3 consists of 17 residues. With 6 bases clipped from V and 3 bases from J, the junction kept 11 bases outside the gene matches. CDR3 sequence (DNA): TGTGCCAGCAGCCTTCCACCGGGACAGGGGGATACAGATACGCAGTATTTT. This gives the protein CASSLPPGQGDTDTQYF.

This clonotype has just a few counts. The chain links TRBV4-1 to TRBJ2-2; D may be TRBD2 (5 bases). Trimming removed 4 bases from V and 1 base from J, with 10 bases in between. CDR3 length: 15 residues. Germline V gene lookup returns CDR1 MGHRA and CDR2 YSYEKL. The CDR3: CASSPRGRNTGELFF. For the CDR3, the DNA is TGCGCCAGCAGCCCCAGAGGGAGGAACACCGGGGAGCTGTTTTTT.

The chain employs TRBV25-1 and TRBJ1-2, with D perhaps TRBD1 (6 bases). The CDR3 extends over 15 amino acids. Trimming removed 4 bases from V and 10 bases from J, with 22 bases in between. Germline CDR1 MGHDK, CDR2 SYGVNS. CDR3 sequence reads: CASSGTGTPSQAYTF. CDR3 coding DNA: TGTGCCAGCAGTGGAACCGGGACACCGTCTCAGGCCTACACCTTC.

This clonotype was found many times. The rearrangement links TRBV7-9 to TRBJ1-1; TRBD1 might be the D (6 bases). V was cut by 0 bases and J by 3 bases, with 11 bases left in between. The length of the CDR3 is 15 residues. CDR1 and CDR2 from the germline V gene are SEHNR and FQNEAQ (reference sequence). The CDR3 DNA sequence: TGTGCCAGCAGCTTAGCGCGAGAGGGGGACACTGAAGCTTTCTTT. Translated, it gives CASSLAREGDTEAFF.

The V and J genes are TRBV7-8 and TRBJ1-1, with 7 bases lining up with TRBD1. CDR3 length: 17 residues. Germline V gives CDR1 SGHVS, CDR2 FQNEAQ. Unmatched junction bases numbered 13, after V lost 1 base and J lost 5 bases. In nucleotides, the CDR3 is TGTGCCAGCAGCTTAGGGTTGTCAAAAAGGGGGCAGACTGAAGCTTTCTTT. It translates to CASSLGLSKRGQTEAFF.

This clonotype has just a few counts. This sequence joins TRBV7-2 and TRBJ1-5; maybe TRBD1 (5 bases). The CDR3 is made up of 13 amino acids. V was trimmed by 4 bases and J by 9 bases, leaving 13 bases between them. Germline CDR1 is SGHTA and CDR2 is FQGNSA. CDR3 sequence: CASSSQLGGPQHF. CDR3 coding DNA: TGTGCCAGCAGCTCCCAGCTCGGGGGGCCCCAGCATTTT.

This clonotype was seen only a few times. CDR3 protein: CASRDKFMNTEAFF. In DNA, the CDR3 is TGTGCCAGCAGAGACAAATTCATGAACACTGAAGCTTTCTTT. The chain is built from TRBV2 and TRBJ1-1; D unclear. CDR1 and CDR2 from the germline V gene are SNHLY and FYNNEI. This CDR3 spans 14 amino acids. V was trimmed by 6 bases and J by 0 bases, leaving 11 bases between them.

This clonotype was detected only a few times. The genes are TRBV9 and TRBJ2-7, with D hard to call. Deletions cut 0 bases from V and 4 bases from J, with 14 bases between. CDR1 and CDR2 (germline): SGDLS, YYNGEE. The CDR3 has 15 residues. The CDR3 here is CASSVGSAPGYEQYF. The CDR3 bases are TGTGCCAGCAGCGTAGGATCGGCCCCGGGTTACGAGCAGTACTTC.

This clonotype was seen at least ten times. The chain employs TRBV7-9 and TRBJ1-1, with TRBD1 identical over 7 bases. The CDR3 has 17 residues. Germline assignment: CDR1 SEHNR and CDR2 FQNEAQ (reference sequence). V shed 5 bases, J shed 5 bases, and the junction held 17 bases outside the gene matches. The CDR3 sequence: CASSLLAGTEIITEAFF. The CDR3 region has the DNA TGTGCCAGCAGCCTCTTAGCCGGGACAGAGATTATAACTGAAGCTTTCTTT.